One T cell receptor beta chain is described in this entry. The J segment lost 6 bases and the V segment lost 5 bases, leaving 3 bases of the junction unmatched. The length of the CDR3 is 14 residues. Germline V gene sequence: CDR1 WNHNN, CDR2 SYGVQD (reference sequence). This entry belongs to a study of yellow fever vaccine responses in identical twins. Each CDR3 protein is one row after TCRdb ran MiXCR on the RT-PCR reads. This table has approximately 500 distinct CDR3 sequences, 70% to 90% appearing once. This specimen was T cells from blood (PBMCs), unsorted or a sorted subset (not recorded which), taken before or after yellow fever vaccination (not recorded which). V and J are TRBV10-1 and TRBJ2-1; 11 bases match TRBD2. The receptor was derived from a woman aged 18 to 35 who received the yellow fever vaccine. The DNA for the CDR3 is TGCGCCAGCAGTCTAGCGGGGGGCGTCAATGAGCAGTTCTTC. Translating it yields CASSLAGGVNEQFF.